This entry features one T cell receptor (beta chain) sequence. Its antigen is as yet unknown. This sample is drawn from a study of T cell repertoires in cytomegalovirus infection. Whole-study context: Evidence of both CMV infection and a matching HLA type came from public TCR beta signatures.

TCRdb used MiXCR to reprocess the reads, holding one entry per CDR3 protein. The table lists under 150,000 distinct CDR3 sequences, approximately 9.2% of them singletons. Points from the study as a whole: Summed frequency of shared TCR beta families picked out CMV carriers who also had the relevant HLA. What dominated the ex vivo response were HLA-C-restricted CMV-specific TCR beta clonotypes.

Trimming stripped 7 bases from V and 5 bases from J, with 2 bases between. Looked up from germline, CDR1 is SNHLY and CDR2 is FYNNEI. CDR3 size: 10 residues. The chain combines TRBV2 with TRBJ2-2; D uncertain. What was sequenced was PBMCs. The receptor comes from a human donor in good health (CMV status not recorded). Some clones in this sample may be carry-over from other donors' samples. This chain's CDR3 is CASKTGELFF. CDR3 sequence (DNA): TGTGCCAGCAAAACCGGGGAGCTGTTTTTT.